The clone carrying this T cell receptor (beta chain) was counted between two and nine times. Its target is not known. Using immunoSEQ multiplex PCR, the repertoire was profiled, and TCRdb retains in-frame clones only, with some absent. Among more than 50,000 clones listed, approximately 89% were seen once. The sample originates from a study of OX40 agonist ivuxolimab in advanced cancers. Study details: Dose-escalation patients suffered from hepatocellular carcinoma, melanoma, renal cell or head and neck cancer. One hepatocellular carcinoma and two cutaneous melanoma patients partially responded.

CDR1 and CDR2 from the germline V gene are PRHDT and FYEKMQ (reference sequence). V shed 4 bases and J shed 5 bases, with 11 bases lying between them. The CDR3 has 13 amino acids. Findings of the study overall: Both CD4+ and CD8+ T cell populations in blood had undergone clonal expansion by week 6 at 0.1 to 3.0 mg/kg.

The material sequenced was CD4+ or CD8+ T cells sorted from blood, taken in a trial of the OX40 agonist ivuxolimab. The source of this sequence is an adult with an advanced solid tumor such as melanoma, head and neck, liver or kidney cancer. The chain joins TRBV13 to TRBJ1-1; D unresolved. The CDR3 spells CASSSSQRTEAFF. The DNA of the CDR3 is TGTGCCAGCAGCTCATCTCAGAGGACTGAAGCTTTCTTT.